This is a list of T cell receptor beta chains from one sample in a study of CD8 T cells in Susac syndrome. MiXCR, applied by TCRdb to the immunoSEQ multiplex PCR reads, yields one record per CDR3 protein. The repertoire holds roughly 180,000 distinct CDR3 sequences, with about 95% as singletons. The sample consisted of CD4+ T cells from PBMCs. The receptors were sampled from a human donor in good health. The CDR3 runs from the conserved cysteine through the conserved F or W. The D gene is left open where the match is weak. For some rows the clone size is stated as once, few or many, or as a class when expanded; others skip it.

V gene,J gene,clone size,D gene,CDR3 DNA,CDR3 protein
TRBV29-1,TRBJ1-1,NA,NA,TGCAGTGCGGACAGCCTCACTGAAGCTTTCTTT,CSADSLTEAFF
TRBV30,TRBJ2-6,NA,NA,TGTGCCTGGAGGCGAACTGGGGCCAACGTCCTGACTTTC,CAWRRTGANVLTF
TRBV6-2/TRBV6-3,TRBJ1-1,once,NA,TGTGCCAGCAGTTACGGAACGAACACTGAAGCTTTCTTT,CASSYGTNTEAFF
TRBV30,TRBJ2-3,NA,NA,TGTGCCGGGGGACTGATCCCAGATACGCAGTATTTT,CAGGLIPDTQYF
TRBV10-2,TRBJ2-3,NA,TRBD2,TGCGCCAGCAGTGACGGAGCGGGAGGGCTTGGGTATACGCAGTATTTT,CASSDGAGGLGYTQYF
TRBV18,TRBJ2-7,NA,NA,TGTGCCAGCTCACCAAATACTCAGGACGAGCAGTACTTC,CASSPNTQDEQYF
TRBV30,TRBJ2-7,NA,TRBD1,TGTGCCTGGAACAGGGGGCAAAGCGAGCAGTACTTC,CAWNRGQSEQYF
TRBV27,TRBJ2-7,NA,TRBD1,TGTGCCAGCAGTTGGGACAGGTACTACGAGCAGTACTTC,CASSWDRYYEQYF
TRBV6-2/TRBV6-3,TRBJ1-2,NA,TRBD1,TGTGCCAGCAGTTACTCGGGGACAGAACAGTTCGATGGCTACACCTTC,CASSYSGTEQFDGYTF
TRBV29-1,TRBJ1-2,once,TRBD1,TGCAGCGCCCTCCGGGACAGGGGTAACTATGGCTACACCTTC,CSALRDRGNYGYTF
TRBV12-3/TRBV12-4,TRBJ1-2,NA,TRBD1,TGTGCCAGCAGTTTTTTAGGGACAGGGGGCTTTGGCTACACCTTC,CASSFLGTGGFGYTF
TRBV20-1,TRBJ1-4,NA,NA,TGCAGTGCGCGCCGGGACCCCAAGAATGAAAAACTGTTTTTT,CSARRDPKNEKLFF
TRBV3-1,TRBJ2-4,NA,NA,TGTGCCAGCAGCCCAGGGGTGGATGGGAACATTCAGTACTTC,CASSPGVDGNIQYF
TRBV9,TRBJ2-1,NA,TRBD2,TGTGCCAGCAGCCCGACGGCCAGCGGGAGTCGTGAGCAGTTCTTC,CASSPTASGSREQFF
TRBV2,TRBJ2-1,NA,NA,TGTGCCAGCATGTTGGGCCCCGGTGGAAATGAGCAGTTCTTC,CASMLGPGGNEQFF
TRBV19,TRBJ1-5,NA,NA,TGTGCCAGTAGTATTATCGGCGGGAGGCCCCAGCATTTT,CASSIIGGRPQHF
TRBV24-1,TRBJ2-1,NA,NA,TGTGCCACCAGTGAATATGACTGGGGCCAAGGGGGAGAGCAGTTCTTC,CATSEYDWGQGGEQFF
TRBV14,TRBJ2-1,NA,TRBD2,TGTGCCAGCAGCCGGACTAGCCAAGTGTTCTTC,CASSRTSQVFF
TRBV6-6,TRBJ2-1,NA,TRBD2,TGTGCCAGCAGCGGAGCGGGAGGGTACAATGAGCAGTTCTTC,CASSGAGGYNEQFF
TRBV27,TRBJ2-1,once,TRBD2,TGTGCCAGCAGATCTACCGGGACTAGTCAGTTCTTC,CASRSTGTSQFF
TRBV7-9,TRBJ2-1,NA,NA,TGTGCCAGGAGCAGCGGAGGGAACAATGAGCAGTTCTTC,CARSSGGNNEQFF
TRBV7-2,TRBJ2-7,once,NA,TGTGCCAGCAGCTTAGAGTGGCGGCCTCGCCTCGAGCAGTACTTC,CASSLEWRPRLEQYF
TRBV29-1,TRBJ1-5,NA,NA,TGCAGCGTTGAAAGTAGGTGTGTTGGGGGACCTCAGCCCCAGCATTTT,CSVESRCVGGPQPQHF
TRBV6-6,TRBJ1-2,once,NA,TGTGCCAGCAGATCGGTAAAGGTTTTCTATGGCTACACCTTC,CASRSVKVFYGYTF
TRBV5-4,TRBJ2-5,NA,TRBD1,TGTGCCAGCAGCTCGACAGGGGCGGAAGAGACCCAGTACTTC,CASSSTGAEETQYF
TRBV20-1,TRBJ2-5,NA,TRBD1,TGCAGTGCTAGAGGGGACAGAACAGAGACCCAGTACTTC,CSARGDRTETQYF
TRBV7-8,TRBJ2-2,NA,NA,TGTGCCAGCAGCTTAGTGCCGCAAAACACCGGGGAGCTGTTTTTT,CASSLVPQNTGELFF
TRBV3-1,TRBJ1-1,few,NA,TGTGCCAGCAGAGATGACGGGAACACTGAAGCTTTCTTT,CASRDDGNTEAFF